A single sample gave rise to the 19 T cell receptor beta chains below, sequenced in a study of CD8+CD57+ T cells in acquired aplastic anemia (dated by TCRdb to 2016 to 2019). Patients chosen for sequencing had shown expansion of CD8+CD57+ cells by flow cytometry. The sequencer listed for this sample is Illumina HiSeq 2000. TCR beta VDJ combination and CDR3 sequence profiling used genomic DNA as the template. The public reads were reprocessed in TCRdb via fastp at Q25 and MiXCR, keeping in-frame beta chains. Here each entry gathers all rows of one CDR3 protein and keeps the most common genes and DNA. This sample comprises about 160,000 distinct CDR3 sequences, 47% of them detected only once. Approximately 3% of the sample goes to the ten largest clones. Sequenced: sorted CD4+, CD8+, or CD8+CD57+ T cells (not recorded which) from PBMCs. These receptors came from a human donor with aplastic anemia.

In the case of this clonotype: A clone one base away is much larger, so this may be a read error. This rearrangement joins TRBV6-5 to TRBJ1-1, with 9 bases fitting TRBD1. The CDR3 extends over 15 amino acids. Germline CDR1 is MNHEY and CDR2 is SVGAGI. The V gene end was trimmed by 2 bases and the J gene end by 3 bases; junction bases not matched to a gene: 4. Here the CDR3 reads CASSYQQGADTEAFF. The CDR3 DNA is TGTGCCAGCAGTTACCAACAGGGGGCGGACACTGAAGCTTTCTTT.

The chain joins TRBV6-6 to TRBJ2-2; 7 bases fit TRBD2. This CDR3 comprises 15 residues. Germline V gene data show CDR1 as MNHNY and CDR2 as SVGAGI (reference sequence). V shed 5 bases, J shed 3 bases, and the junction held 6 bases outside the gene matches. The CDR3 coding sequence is TGTGCCAGCAGTCCCCGGGGGGTGGACACCGGGGAGCTGTTTTTT. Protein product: CASSPRGVDTGELFF.

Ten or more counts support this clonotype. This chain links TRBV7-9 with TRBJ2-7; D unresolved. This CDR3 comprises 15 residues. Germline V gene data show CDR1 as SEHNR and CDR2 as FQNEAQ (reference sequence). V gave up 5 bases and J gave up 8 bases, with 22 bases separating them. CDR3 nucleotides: TGTGCCAGCAGCGCGTCGGGTTTCGACACCGCGAAGCAGTACTTC. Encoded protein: CASSASGFDTAKQYF.

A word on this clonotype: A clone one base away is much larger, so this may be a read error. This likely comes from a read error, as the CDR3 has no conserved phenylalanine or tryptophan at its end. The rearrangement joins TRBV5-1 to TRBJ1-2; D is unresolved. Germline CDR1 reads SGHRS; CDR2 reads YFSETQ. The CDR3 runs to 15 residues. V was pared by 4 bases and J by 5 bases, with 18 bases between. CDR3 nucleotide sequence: TGCGCCAGCAGCCCCGTACTGGCGGGTGGGTATGGCTACACCCTC. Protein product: CASSPVLAGGYGYTL.

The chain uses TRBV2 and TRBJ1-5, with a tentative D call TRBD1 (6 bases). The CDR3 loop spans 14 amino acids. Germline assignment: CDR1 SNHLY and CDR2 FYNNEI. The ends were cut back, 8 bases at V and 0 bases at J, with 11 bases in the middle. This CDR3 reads CASRTAYSNQPQHF. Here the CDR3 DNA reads TGTGCCAGCCGGACAGCTTATAGCAATCAGCCCCAGCATTTT.

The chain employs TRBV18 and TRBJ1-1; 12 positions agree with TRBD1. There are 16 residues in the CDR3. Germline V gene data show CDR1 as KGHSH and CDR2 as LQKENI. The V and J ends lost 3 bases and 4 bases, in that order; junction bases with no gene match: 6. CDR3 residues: CASSPGQGARGTEAFF. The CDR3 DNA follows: TGTGCCAGCTCACCGGGACAGGGGGCTCGAGGCACTGAAGCTTTCTTT.

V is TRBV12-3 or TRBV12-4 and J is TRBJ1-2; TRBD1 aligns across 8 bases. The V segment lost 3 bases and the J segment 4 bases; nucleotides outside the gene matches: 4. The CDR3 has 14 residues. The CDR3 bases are TGTGCCAGCAGTTTTGGACAGGGAATCTATGGCTACACCTTC. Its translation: CASSFGQGIYGYTF.

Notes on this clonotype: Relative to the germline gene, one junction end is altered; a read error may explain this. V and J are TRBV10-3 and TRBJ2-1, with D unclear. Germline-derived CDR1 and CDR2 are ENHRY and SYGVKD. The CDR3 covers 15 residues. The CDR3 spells CAMSGPGDAYNEQFF. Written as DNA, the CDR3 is TGTGCCATGAGTGGGCCAGGCGATGCCTACAATGAGCAGTTCTTC.

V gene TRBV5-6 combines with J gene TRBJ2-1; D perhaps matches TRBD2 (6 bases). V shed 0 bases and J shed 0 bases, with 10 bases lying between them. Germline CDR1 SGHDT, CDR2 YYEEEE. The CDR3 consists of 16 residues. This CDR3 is CASSLGTRGSYNEQFF. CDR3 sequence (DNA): TGTGCCAGCAGCTTGGGAACGCGGGGCTCCTACAATGAGCAGTTCTTC. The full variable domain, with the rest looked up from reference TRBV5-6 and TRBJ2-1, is DAGVTQSPTHLIKTRGQQVTLRCSPKSGHDTVSWYQQALGQGPQFIFQYYEEEERQRGNFPDRFSGHQFPNYSSELNVNALLLGDSALYLCASSLGTRGSYNEQFFGPGTRLTVL.

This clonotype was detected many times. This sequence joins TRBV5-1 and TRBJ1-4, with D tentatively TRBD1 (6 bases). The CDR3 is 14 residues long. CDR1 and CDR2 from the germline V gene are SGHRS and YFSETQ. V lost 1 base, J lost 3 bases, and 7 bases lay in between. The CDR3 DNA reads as TGCGCCAGCAGCTTGCAGGGGCCTAATGAAAAACTGTTTTTT. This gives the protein CASSLQGPNEKLFF.

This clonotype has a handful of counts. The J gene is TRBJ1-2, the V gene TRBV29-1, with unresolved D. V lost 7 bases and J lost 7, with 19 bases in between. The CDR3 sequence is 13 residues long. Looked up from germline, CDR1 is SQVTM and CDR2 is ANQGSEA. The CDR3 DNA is TGCAGCGCCCTACCCCCCGGGGATCGTGGCTACACCTTC. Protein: CSALPPGDRGYTF.

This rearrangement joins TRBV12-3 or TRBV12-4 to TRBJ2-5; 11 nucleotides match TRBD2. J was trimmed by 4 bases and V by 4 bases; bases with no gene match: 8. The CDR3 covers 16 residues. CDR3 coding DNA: TGTGCCAGCAGTTCCGCTAGCGGGGGGAGGGGAGAGACCCAGTACTTC. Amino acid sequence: CASSSASGGRGETQYF.

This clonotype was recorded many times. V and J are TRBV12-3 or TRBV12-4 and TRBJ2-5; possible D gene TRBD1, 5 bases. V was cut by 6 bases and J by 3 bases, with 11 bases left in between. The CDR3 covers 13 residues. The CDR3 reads CASSSGIEETQYF. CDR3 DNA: TGTGCCAGCAGCTCAGGGATAGAAGAGACCCAGTACTTC.

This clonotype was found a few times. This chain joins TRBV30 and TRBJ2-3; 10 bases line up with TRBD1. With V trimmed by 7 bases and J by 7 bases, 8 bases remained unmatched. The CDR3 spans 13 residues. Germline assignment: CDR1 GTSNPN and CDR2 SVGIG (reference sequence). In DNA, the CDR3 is TGTGCCTTCGTGACAGGGGGCGAATATACGCAGTATTTT. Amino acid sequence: CAFVTGGEYTQYF.

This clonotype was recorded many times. CDR3 amino acids: CASIRETRRSDTQYF. In DNA form, the CDR3 reads TGTGCCAGCATCAGGGAGACAAGAAGGTCAGATACGCAGTATTTT. The chain is built from TRBV11-2 and TRBJ2-3; perhaps D is TRBD1 or TRBD2 (5 bases each). Trimming left V 7 bases short and J 4 bases short, with 18 bases between. CDR1 and CDR2 (germline): SGHAT, FQNNGV. This CDR3 contains 15 residues.

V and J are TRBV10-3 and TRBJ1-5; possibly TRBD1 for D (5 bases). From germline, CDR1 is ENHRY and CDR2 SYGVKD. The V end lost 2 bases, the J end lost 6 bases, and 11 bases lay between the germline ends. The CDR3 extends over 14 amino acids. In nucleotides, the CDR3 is TGTGCCATCAGTGAGCTGGGACTACGTCAGCCCCAGCATTTT. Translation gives CAISELGLRQPQHF.

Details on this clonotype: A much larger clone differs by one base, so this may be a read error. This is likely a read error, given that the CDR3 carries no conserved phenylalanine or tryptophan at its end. The CDR3 nucleotides are TGCGCCAGCAGCCGGCTAGCGGACCTCAATGAGCAGTTCCTC. It encodes CASSRLADLNEQFL. The gene calls are TRBV5-1 and TRBJ2-1; 7 bases fit TRBD2. The CDR3 contains 14 residues. Germline-derived CDR1 and CDR2 are SGHRS and YFSETQ. V lost 4 bases, J lost 6 bases, and 7 bases stayed unmatched.

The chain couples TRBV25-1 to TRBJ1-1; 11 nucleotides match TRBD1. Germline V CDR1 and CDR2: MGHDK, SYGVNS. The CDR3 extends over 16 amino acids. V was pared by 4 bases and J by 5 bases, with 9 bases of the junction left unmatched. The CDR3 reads CASSVLGTGGKTEAFF. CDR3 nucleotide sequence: TGTGCCAGCAGTGTTTTAGGGACAGGGGGGAAGACTGAAGCTTTCTTT.

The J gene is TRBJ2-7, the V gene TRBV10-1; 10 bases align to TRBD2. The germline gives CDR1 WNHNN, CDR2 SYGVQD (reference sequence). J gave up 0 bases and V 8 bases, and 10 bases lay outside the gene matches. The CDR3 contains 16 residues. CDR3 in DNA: TGCGCCAGCTCACCCAGCGGGGGGGATAGCTCCTACGAGCAGTACTTC. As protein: CASSPSGGDSSYEQYF.